This T cell receptor (beta chain) was observed in a study of early stage breast cancer tumors (dated by TCRdb to 2016 to 2017). For the wider study: Of the roughly 17 invasive breast tumors, about a dozen were found to be estrogen receptor-positive, progesterone receptor-positive and HER2-negative. About 65% of the 12 ER+/PR+/HER2- tumors were invasive ductal carcinomas, while the other four were invasive lobular carcinomas. The average read coverage per sample was around 9-fold. A total of some 2.6 million templates, representing some 1,000,000 unique clonotypes, were detected across all samples. Overall study outcomes, separate from this receptor: The small cohort size prevented analysis by tumor subtype. About 2.7-fold higher T cell density and higher clonality were observed in tumors than in adjacent normal breast tissue. Repertoires from blood and normal breast were more alike than repertoires from blood and tumor, and in about 85% of the 16 patients, comparing each tissue with blood separated tumor from normal. Chain pairing and functional markers such as CD4, CD8 and FOXP3 were not captured by bulk genomic DNA sequencing of unsorted cells. Enriched TCRB sequences shared across patients were found to be mostly commonly generated sequences that were unlikely to play an important role in the tumor microenvironment.

Of note for this clone: Its cognate antigen has yet to be identified. No clone much larger than this one lies a single base away; base qualities are absent.

Trimming takes 5 bases from V and 0 bases from J, and the germline ends sit 20 bases apart. The CDR3 runs 18 amino acids, cysteine and phenylalanine included. The sequence is cut down to CDR3 DNA, 54 bases in frame from base 1. CDR1 is given as SGHNT and CDR2 as YENEEA, both from the germline V gene. The study profiled bulk TCR beta-chain repertoires in matched peripheral blood, tumor and adjacent normal breast tissue taken from roughly 17 patients with early-stage breast cancer. Before surgery, roughly 5-11 mL of whole blood was collected into EDTA tubes and then processed within 2 hours. Peripheral blood mononuclear cells were isolated by Ficoll-Paque centrifugation in SepMate-50 tubes. PBMCs were cryopreserved in aliquots of about 1.8 to 4.5 million cells in roughly 90% FBS with around 10% DMSO and kept in liquid nitrogen. The Qiagen AllPrep DNA/RNA Mini kit was used to extract genomic DNA. Each sample was amplified as two independent genomic DNA replicates: around 0.5 ug for blood and approximately 1.4 ug for tumor or normal breast. Following the manufacturer's instructions, the ImmunoSeq Intro kit was used to carry out TCRB sequencing on genomic DNA. The multiplex PCR ran for 31 cycles using proprietary primers and spike-in control sequences for absolute quantification. Single-end 150-bp reads were used to sequence an 87-bp fragment covering the CDR3 and the flanking V and J genes. Seven samples, each with two replicates, were multiplexed per lane of an Illumina MiSeq using version 3.0 chemistry. The authors processed their data as follows. The vendor's proprietary pipeline handled the raw data processing, merging both replicates into a single result for each sample. A clonotype was defined as productive rearrangements that share the same V-gene family, CDR3 amino acid sequence and J-gene segment. To compute clonality, the normalized Shannon entropy (Pielou evenness) of TCRB abundances was subtracted from 1. T cell density was estimated as total templates divided by the number of input cells, with the number of input cells inferred from the DNA input amount. Recon, run with its default parameters, was used to estimate overall repertoire diversity and clonality. Tumor-enriched clonotypes were defined as having over 0.1% abundance in tumor and at least 32-fold higher abundance than in normal breast. Not all clones reach the TCRdb copy of this immuneACCESS table, which keeps in-frame sequences only. Checked studies attribute under half of the gap to unresolved V genes and leave the rest unexplained. V and J calls and clone size are as listed in that table; D and trimming were resolved from the DNA. The sample profile shows fewer than 50,000 clones; about three quarters of them were found once. The ten largest clonotypes hold about 7.2% of the sample.

The clonotype originates from a person aged 45 to 59 with breast cancer. Sequenced sample: blood. The chain uses TRBV11-3 and TRBJ2-1, and perhaps TRBD2 as D gene, on 5 matching bases. DNA sequence: TGTGCCAGCAGCCTTACCGACCTGGCGGGCTTCTCCTACAATGAGCAGTTCTTC. This codes for CASSLTDLAGFSYNEQFF.